The following is a T cell receptor (beta chain) sequence with its context. Generated by immunoSEQ multiplex PCR, the TCRdb table keeps only in-frame clones and is missing some. Found here are roughly 70,000 clones, 90% of them singletons; the top ten hold about 2.5%. The germline gives CDR1 SGHRS, CDR2 YFSETQ. The CDR3 spans 14 residues. The junction had 4 bases not matched to a gene; V was cut back by 0 bases and J by 6 bases. These data come from a study of T cell clones after liver transplantation. Study-wide context: Until 12-24 months post-transplant, subjects got standard immunosuppression and no induction.

The specimen comprised CD4+ T cells from blood, sampled before liver transplant. The V gene is TRBV5-1, the J gene TRBJ2-7; 9 positions agree with TRBD2. The TCR was taken from a human donor who received a liver transplant. Here the CDR3 reads CASSLALAGLEQYF. DNA for the CDR3: TGCGCCAGCAGCTTGGCCCTAGCGGGACTCGAGCAGTACTTC.